This T cell receptor (beta chain) was captured by sequencing in a study of control samples from healthy donors and cancer patients. The CDR3 spans 14 residues. V gave up 2 bases and J gave up 6 bases, with 14 bases separating them. The germline V gene has CDR1 KGHSH and CDR2 LQKENI. Clones were sequenced by immunoSEQ multiplex PCR, and TCRdb holds only the in-frame ones, with some missing. The sample holds 40,000 to 55,000 clones, roughly 65% seen once. Material: formalin-fixed, paraffin-embedded tissue. V is TRBV18 and J is TRBJ2-7; D might be TRBD1 or TRBD2, each matching 5 bases. This TCR was sampled from a male donor with melanoma. For the CDR3, the DNA is TGTGCCAGCTCACCAGGGGACGGAGGTTTCGAGCAGTACTTC. Translation: CASSPGDGGFEQYF.